This T cell receptor beta chain was identified in a study of T cell repertoires in cytomegalovirus infection. MiXCR was run by TCRdb on the reads, yielding one entry per CDR3 protein. The profile shows some 680,000 distinct CDR3 sequences, 35% to 45% of them singletons. Ten or more counts support this clonotype. V lost 2 bases, J lost 2 bases, and 7 bases lay in between. The length of the CDR3 is 13 residues. Germline CDR1 MNHNS, CDR2 SASEGT. The sequence was collected from a human donor in good health (CMV status not recorded). Some clones in this sample may be carry-over from other donors' samples. The chain uses TRBV6-1 and TRBJ2-7; no definite D call. Specimen: PBMCs. CDR3 region: CASSETPAYEQYF. The CDR3 DNA reads TGTGCCAGCAGTGAAACCCCAGCCTACGAGCAGTACTTC.